Listed below are T cell receptor beta chains from one sample, sequenced in a study of TIL therapy for anti-PD-1-resistant metastatic lung cancer. Libraries were prepared by immunoSEQ multiplex PCR; TCRdb keeps only in-frame clonotypes and omits some of them. The data contain some 2,000 clones, less than 90% of them singletons. The sample was tumor tissue, taken at baseline. These receptors were obtained from a person aged 25-79 years with non-small cell lung cancer. Each CDR3 is given with its conserved first and last residue. The D gene is left open where the match is weak. The size of a clone is reported for some rows only, either as once, few or many, or as a class for expanded clones.

TRBD1	TRBJ2-7	14	TRBV5-1	NA	TGCGCCAGCAGCTGGGGACAGGGAGGCTACGAGCAGTACTTC	CASSWGQGGYEQYF
NA	TRBJ2-3	12	TRBV19	once	TGTGCCAGTAGTCTAAGACTCGGTACGCAGTATTTT	CASSLRLGTQYF
NA	TRBJ1-2	13	TRBV19	NA	TGTGCCAGTAGTCTCACACTAAACTATGGCTACACCTTC	CASSLTLNYGYTF
TRBD1	TRBJ2-7	18	TRBV4-1	NA	TGCGCCAGCAGCCCCTCCGGAGGGGACAGGGGCTATCCCTACGAGCAGTACTTC	CASSPSGGDRGYPYEQYF
NA	TRBJ2-1	15	TRBV11-2	NA	TGTGCCAGCAGGAAAGCCCAGGGACCCTACAATGAGCAGTTCTTC	CASRKAQGPYNEQFF
TRBD2	TRBJ2-3	15	TRBV10-2	NA	TGCGCCAGCAGTCTAGCGGGAGTCGAGACAGATACGCAGTATTTT	CASSLAGVETDTQYF
TRBD2	TRBJ2-7	18	TRBV4-3	NA	TGCGCCAGCAGCCAAGAGTACCTAGCGGGGGGCAGGGGCTACGAGCAGTACTTC	CASSQEYLAGGRGYEQYF
TRBD1	TRBJ2-3	16	TRBV5-1	NA	TGCGCCAGCAGCGTGGGACAGGGGGCCGGCACAGATACGCAGTATTTT	CASSVGQGAGTDTQYF
TRBD2	TRBJ2-1	16	TRBV6-5	NA	TGTGCCAGCAGTTACTCCCCGGGGACTAGCGGGAACGAGCAGTTCTTC	CASSYSPGTSGNEQFF
TRBD1	TRBJ2-1	15	TRBV6-1	NA	TGTGCCAGCAGTGAAATTGGGGACAGTTACAATGAGCAGTTCTTC	CASSEIGDSYNEQFF
NA	TRBJ2-1	11	TRBV5-1	NA	TGCGCCAGCAGCTTGGCGAATGAGCAGTTCTTC	CASSLANEQFF
TRBD2	TRBJ2-1	17	TRBV7-2	NA	TGTGCCAGCAGCTCCCTAGGGGTGGGACTAGCCCACAATGAGCAGTTCTTC	CASSSLGVGLAHNEQFF
NA	TRBJ2-2	11	TRBV7-9	NA	TGTGCCAGCAGCTTCCCCGGGGAGCTGTTTTTT	CASSFPGELFF
TRBD1	TRBJ1-2	14	TRBV9	NA	TGTGCCAGCAGGGCCGGGACAGGGAATTTTGGCTACACCTTC	CASRAGTGNFGYTF
TRBD1	TRBJ2-2	17	TRBV7-9	NA	TGTGCCAGCAGCACGGATTGGGGACAGGGGACCACCGGGGAGCTGTTTTTT	CASSTDWGQGTTGELFF
NA	TRBJ2-3	20	TRBV1	NA	TGCACCAGCAGCCCCCGGTCCAAAGCGAAGACTAGCGAATTCACAGATACGCAGTATTTT	CTSSPRSKAKTSEFTDTQYF
NA	TRBJ2-7	17	TRBV21-1	NA	TGTGCCAGCAGCAAAGCGCAGGGGACAGGGGGCATCGGCGAGCAGTACTTC	CASSKAQGTGGIGEQYF
TRBD2	TRBJ2-7	13	TRBV5-6	NA	TGTGCCAGCAGCAGGCGGGAGCGGAGTGAGCAGTACTTC	CASSRRERSEQYF
TRBD2	TRBJ2-7	13	TRBV2	few	TGTGCCAGCACTACCGGGACTAGCTTCGAGCAGTACTTC	CASTTGTSFEQYF
TRBD1	TRBJ1-3	14	TRBV6-5	NA	TGTGCCAGCAGTTCGGGGACAGGGGGAAACACCATATATTTT	CASSSGTGGNTIYF
TRBD1	TRBJ1-5	15	TRBV10-3	NA	TGTGCCACCCAAACCGGGACAGGGGACTATCAGCCCCAGCATTTT	CATQTGTGDYQPQHF
NA	TRBJ2-7	15	TRBV5-8	NA	TGTGCCAGCAGCCGGGGACCGACGGGATATTACGAGCAGTACTTC	CASSRGPTGYYEQYF
NA	TRBJ2-1	13	TRBV27	few	TGTGCCAGCAGTTTATCGAGCCTCAATGAGCAGTTCTTC	CASSLSSLNEQFF
NA	TRBJ2-1	13	TRBV5-8	once	TGTGCCAGCAGCTTGGACGGTCGCGGAGAGCAGTTCTTC	CASSLDGRGEQFF
NA	TRBJ2-2	18	TRBV10-3	NA	TGTGCCATCAGTGGGGGATTTGGGTTATCAGCGAACACCGGGGAGCTGTTTTTT	CAISGGFGLSANTGELFF
TRBD2	TRBJ2-7	15	TRBV19	NA	TGTGCCAGTAGTACCAGGACTAGCGGTTCATACGAGCAGTACTTC	CASSTRTSGSYEQYF
NA	TRBJ1-1	11	TRBV6-5	NA	TGTGCCAGCCTAGTGGGGGAGAAAGCTTTCTTT	CASLVGEKAFF
NA	TRBJ1-3	16	TRBV29-1	NA	TGCAGCGTTGAAGTGTTGGGGGGCGAATCTGGAAACACCATATATTTT	CSVEVLGGESGNTIYF
NA	TRBJ1-5	15	TRBV2	NA	TGTGCCAGCAGCCCGACAGGATATAGCAATCAGCCCCAGCATTTT	CASSPTGYSNQPQHF
NA	TRBJ1-1	13	TRBV18	NA	TGTGCCAGCTCACCCTTAACGGGGGGCGAAGCTTTCTTT	CASSPLTGGEAFF
NA	TRBJ2-7	13	TRBV7-9	NA	TGTGCCAGCAGCCCGGTTTTATCCTACGAGCAGTACTTC	CASSPVLSYEQYF
NA	TRBJ1-2	13	TRBV2	NA	TGTGCCAGCAGCCCCAGGGAAAACTATGGCTACATCTTC	CASSPRENYGYIF
NA	TRBJ2-5	16	TRBV21-1	NA	TGTGCCAGCAGCAAAGATTCCGGATTGCGCAAAGAGACCCAGTACTTC	CASSKDSGLRKETQYF
TRBD2	TRBJ2-7	17	TRBV27	once	TGTGCCAGCAGCGGGGGGGTAGTAGCGGGAGGCACCTACGAGCAGTACTTC	CASSGGVVAGGTYEQYF
NA	TRBJ1-1	13	TRBV5-1	NA	TGCGCCAGCAGCACAACAATGAACACTGAAGCTTTCTTT	CASSTTMNTEAFF
TRBD1	TRBJ1-1	17	TRBV14	NA	TGTGCCAGCAGCCAACCGACAGGGAACCGTGGCAGGACTGAAGCTTTCTTT	CASSQPTGNRGRTEAFF
NA	TRBJ2-7	15	TRBV5-1	few	TGCGCCAGCAGCTTTGCTAGCTCCAACTCCTACGAGCAGTACTTC	CASSFASSNSYEQYF
NA	TRBJ1-1	14	TRBV2	few	TGTGCCAGCCTCAGACAGCTTCGAACAATTGAAGCTTTCTTT	CASLRQLRTIEAFF
NA	TRBJ2-7	14	TRBV5-1	once	TGCGCCAGCAGCTGGAGAGGTGGGACGTACGAGCAGTACTTC	CASSWRGGTYEQYF
TRBD2	TRBJ2-1	15	TRBV27	NA	TGTGCCAGCAGTTCCGGGGTAGCGGGAGCAAATGAGCAGTTCTTC	CASSSGVAGANEQFF
TRBD1	TRBJ1-1	14	TRBV27	NA	TGTGCCAGCAGTTTAGGACAGGGGTGGACTGAAGCTTTCTTT	CASSLGQGWTEAFF
TRBD2	TRBJ2-7	16	TRBV7-8	NA	TGTGCCAGCAGCCCGTCCAGGACTAGCGGGAGGTACGAGCAGTACTTC	CASSPSRTSGRYEQYF
TRBD2	TRBJ2-3	16	TRBV5-5	NA	TGTGCCAGCAGCTCGACTAGCCTAAGGGGCACAGATACGCAGTATTTT	CASSSTSLRGTDTQYF
NA	TRBJ1-1	15	TRBV6-5	NA	TGTGCCAGCAGTTTGCCGGGACAAGGGCGAACTGAAGCTTTCTTT	CASSLPGQGRTEAFF
TRBD1	TRBJ1-1	15	TRBV18	NA	TGTGCCAGCTCACCACTCGACAGGGAGAACACTGAAGCTTTCTTT	CASSPLDRENTEAFF
NA	TRBJ1-3	12	TRBV7-9	NA	TGTGCCAGCAGCTCGGGACCAAACACCATATATTTT	CASSSGPNTIYF
NA	TRBJ1-5	13	TRBV6-6	NA	TGTGCCAGCAGTTACTCACTAGATCAGCCCCAGCATTTT	CASSYSLDQPQHF
TRBD2	TRBJ2-1	14	TRBV19	NA	TGTGCCAGTACCCCTAGCGGGGAATACAATGAGCAGTTCTTC	CASTPSGEYNEQFF
TRBD2	TRBJ2-3	16	TRBV4-2	NA	TGTGCCAGCAGCCAAGACAGGGCGGGAGGCACAGATACGCAGTATTTT	CASSQDRAGGTDTQYF
NA	TRBJ1-2	15	TRBV7-9	few	TGTGCCAGCGAAAAACCCGGGCAGGCTAACTATGGCTACACCTTC	CASEKPGQANYGYTF
NA	TRBJ2-7	17	TRBV7-8	NA	TGTGCCAGCAGCTTAGGTTTTTGGACAGATGGCTCCTACGAGCAGTACTTC	CASSLGFWTDGSYEQYF
NA	TRBJ2-3	13	TRBV6-4	once	TGTGCCAGCAGTGACGGGAGCACAGATACGCAGTATTTT	CASSDGSTDTQYF
NA	TRBJ2-2	13	TRBV19	few	TGTGCCAGTAGTATACCCCAGGACGGGGAGCTGTTTTTT	CASSIPQDGELFF
NA	TRBJ2-7	13	TRBV27	NA	TGTGCCAGCAGTTTAGGTCGGGGTTCCGAGCAGTACTTC	CASSLGRGSEQYF
NA	TRBJ2-2	12	TRBV6-6	NA	TGTGCCAGCAGCCTACTCACCGGGGAGCTGTTTTTT	CASSLLTGELFF
NA	TRBJ1-2	13	TRBV5-1	NA	TGCGCCAGCAGCCCCCTACAGCAATATGGCTACACCTTC	CASSPLQQYGYTF
NA	TRBJ1-1	12	TRBV19	NA	TGTGCCAGTAAGGTGGGGAACACTGAAGCTTTCTTT	CASKVGNTEAFF
TRBD1	TRBJ1-2	15	TRBV5-5	NA	TGTGCCAGCAGCTTGGGGACAGGGGACATCTATGGCTACACCTTC	CASSLGTGDIYGYTF
NA	TRBJ1-3	14	TRBV7-9	NA	TGTGCCAGCAGCTTAGCAGGGGCTGGAAACACCATATATTTT	CASSLAGAGNTIYF